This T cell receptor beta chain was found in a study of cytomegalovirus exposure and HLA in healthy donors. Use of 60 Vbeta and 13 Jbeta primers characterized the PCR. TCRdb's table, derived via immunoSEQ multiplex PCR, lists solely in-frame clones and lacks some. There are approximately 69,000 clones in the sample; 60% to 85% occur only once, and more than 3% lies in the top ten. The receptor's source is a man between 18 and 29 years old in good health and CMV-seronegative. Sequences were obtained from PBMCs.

The CDR3 DNA follows: TGTGCCAGCAGGGACGTCGGGGGAAGAACCAAAAACATTCAGTACTTC. The encoded protein is CASRDVGGRTKNIQYF. The genes are TRBV2 and TRBJ2-4; weak D call: TRBD2 (6 bases). Between the trimmed V and J ends, which lost 6 bases and 2 bases, there was a span of 17 bases. The CDR3 spans 16 residues. From germline, CDR1 is SNHLY and CDR2 FYNNEI.